One sample yielded the 16 T cell receptor beta chains listed below, sequenced in a study of T-cell memory formation after mild COVID-19. TCRdb redid the calling of the 5' RACE reads with MiXCR, one entry per CDR3 protein. Of about 450,000 distinct CDR3 sequences in the sample, less than 25% were seen once. Sequences were obtained from PBMCs or a T cell subset sorted from them (not recorded which). The origin of the receptors is an adult woman who had mild COVID-19 (a few samples of this study predate the infection). Cell type and time point are not known.

This clonotype was counted only a few times. The chain has TRBV20-1 and TRBJ1-2, with 9 bases identical to TRBD1. CDR3 size: 14 residues. The junction had 10 bases not matched to a gene; V was cut back by 3 bases and J by 8 bases. The germline V gene has CDR1 DFQATT and CDR2 SNEGSKA (reference sequence). The CDR3 reads CSASLGQGRGGYTF. The CDR3 DNA is TGCAGTGCTAGTTTGGGACAGGGAAGGGGCGGCTACACCTTC.

The rearrangement links TRBV5-1 to TRBJ2-3; TRBD1 aligns across 7 bases. J was trimmed by 3 bases and V by 6 bases; bases with no gene match: 13. Germline V gene data show CDR1 as SGHRS and CDR2 as YFSETQ. This CDR3 is built from 16 residues. For the CDR3, the DNA is TGCGCCAGCACCCCACAGGGGAATATAAGAACAGATACGCAGTATTTT. Amino acids: CASTPQGNIRTDTQYF.

In its sample, this clonotype was seen a few times. The rearrangement joins TRBV12-3 or TRBV12-4 to TRBJ2-1; the match to TRBD2 covers 9 bases. J was trimmed by 3 bases and V by 10 bases; bases with no gene match: 4. The CDR3 totals 13 residues. CDR3 bases: TGTGCCACCGCTAGCGGGGACTACAATGAGCAGTTCTTC. Protein: CATASGDYNEQFF.

This chain connects TRBV27 to TRBJ2-3; D might be TRBD1 or TRBD2, each matching 5 bases. Trimming left V 3 bases short and J 1 base short, with 23 bases between. The CDR3 is made up of 19 amino acids. Germline CDR1 is MNHEY and CDR2 is SMNVEV (reference sequence). The CDR3 region is CASSFPTRFGAGRTDTQYF. In DNA, the CDR3 is TGTGCCAGCAGTTTCCCCACCCGCTTCGGGGCAGGGCGCACAGATACGCAGTATTTT.

In this sample, this clonotype turned up a few times. The chain employs TRBV20-1 and TRBJ1-5, with 10 bases fitting TRBD1. Germline V lookup: CDR1 DFQATT, CDR2 SNEGSKA (reference sequence). There are 14 residues in the CDR3. V lost 6 bases, J lost 1 base, and 3 bases stayed unmatched. In DNA, the CDR3 is TGCAGTGCCGGGGGACAGGGGAGCAATCAGCCCCAGCATTTT. Translating gives CSAGGQGSNQPQHF.

This clonotype showed up just a few times. This sequence joins TRBV7-3 and TRBJ2-3; D is unresolved. The CDR3 consists of 14 residues. CDR1 SGHTA and CDR2 FQGTGA come from the germline V gene. V lost 2 bases and J 2 bases, leaving 8 bases between the germline ends. The chain's CDR3 is CASSLGQNTDTQYF. Written as DNA, the CDR3 is TGTGCCAGCAGCTTAGGGCAGAACACAGATACGCAGTATTTT.

V is TRBV2 and J is TRBJ2-7; a possible D gene is TRBD2 (6 bases). V shed 5 bases and J shed 2 bases, with 16 bases lying between them. CDR3 length: 15 amino acids. The V gene's germline CDR1 is SNHLY and CDR2 FYNNEI. The CDR3 loop is CASSRAGRRTYEQYF. The CDR3 DNA sequence: TGTGCCAGCAGTCGGGCGGGACGGCGTACCTACGAGCAGTACTTC.

This clonotype was detected only a few times. The chain recombines TRBV20-1 with TRBJ2-7, with 11 bases fitting TRBD2. The V segment lost 3 bases and the J segment 6 bases; nucleotides outside the gene matches: 16. Germline CDR1 is DFQATT and CDR2 is SNEGSKA (reference sequence). The CDR3 length is 17 residues. The CDR3 loop is CSASRLLLAGVWGEQYF. The CDR3 DNA is TGCAGTGCTAGCCGCCTCTTACTAGCGGGGGTTTGGGGCGAGCAGTACTTC.

In its sample, this clonotype was seen a few times. J is TRBJ2-5 and V is TRBV5-4, with 12 bases matching TRBD2. Germline V gives CDR1 SGHNT, CDR2 YYREEE (reference sequence). The CDR3 runs 16 residues. Trimming at V came to 4 bases and at J to 1 base, leaving 5 bases not matched to a gene. The CDR3 sequence is CASSRLAGAIQETQYF. The CDR3 nucleotides read TGTGCCAGCAGCCGACTAGCGGGGGCCATCCAAGAGACCCAGTACTTC.

This clonotype came up a few times. The chain joins TRBV7-2 to TRBJ2-1, with D maybe TRBD2 (5 bases). The V end was cut by 6 bases, the J end by 3 bases, with 12 bases between. Per the germline V gene, CDR1 is SGHTA and CDR2 is FQGNSA. This CDR3 is built from 14 residues. The CDR3 reads CASRLNRDYNEQFF. CDR3 nucleotide sequence: TGTGCCAGCAGACTTAACCGGGACTACAATGAGCAGTTCTTC.

This clonotype was seen a handful of times. The chain couples TRBV24-1 to TRBJ2-7; TRBD1 aligns across 9 bases. CDR1 KGHDR and CDR2 SFDVKD come from the germline V gene. The CDR3 covers 14 residues. The junction had 4 bases not matched to a gene; V was cut back by 4 bases and J by 4 bases. CDR3 in amino acids: CATSETGGLYEQYF. In DNA, the CDR3 is TGTGCCACCAGTGAAACAGGGGGCTTGTACGAGCAGTACTTC.

The V and J genes are TRBV20-1 and TRBJ2-7, with D possibly being TRBD2 (5 bases). The CDR3 contains 14 residues. With 8 bases removed from V and 2 bases from J, the gap between germline ends came to 19 bases. The germline V gene has CDR1 DFQATT and CDR2 SNEGSKA (reference sequence). For the CDR3, the DNA is TGCAGTATGGGTGAGGGTGTGGGAGCCTACGAGCAGTACTTC. It encodes CSMGEGVGAYEQYF.

In this sample, this clonotype turned up a few times. This chain joins TRBV29-1 and TRBJ2-1, with D perhaps being TRBD1 or TRBD2 (5 bases each). V was shortened by 4 bases and J by 2 bases, with 9 bases between the two germline ends. CDR1 is SQVTM and CDR2 is ANQGSEA in the germline V gene. The CDR3 totals 13 residues. Written as DNA, the CDR3 is TGCAGCGTTGGGGACGGACCCTACAATGAGCAGTTCTTC. Protein product: CSVGDGPYNEQFF.

The chain recombines TRBV19 with TRBJ2-3; D perhaps matches TRBD1 (5 bases). This CDR3 has 11 amino acids. Per the germline V gene, CDR1 is LNHDA and CDR2 is SQIVND (reference sequence). V lost 7 bases, J lost 5 bases, and 7 bases lay in between. The CDR3 reads CASMGLDTQYF. The CDR3, as DNA: TGTGCCAGTATGGGGCTAGATACGCAGTATTTT.

The chain carries TRBV12-3 or TRBV12-4 and TRBJ1-1; a possible D gene is TRBD1 (5 bases). Between the trimmed V and J ends, which lost 3 bases and 2 bases, there was a span of 10 bases. This CDR3 has 14 residues. The CDR3 sequence is CASSLWGYNTEAFF. Written as DNA, the CDR3 is TGTGCCAGCAGTTTGTGGGGCTACAACACTGAAGCTTTCTTT.

The chain carries TRBV7-9 and TRBJ2-7; weak D call: TRBD1 (5 bases). Trimming removed 4 bases at V and 3 bases at J, with 16 bases between. This CDR3 is built from 15 residues. Per germline, CDR1 SEHNR and CDR2 FQNEAQ (reference sequence). The CDR3, as DNA: TGTGCCAGCAGCTCGACAGTCCAAGGGGTCTACGAGCAGTACTTC. Translation: CASSSTVQGVYEQYF.